A single sample is the source of the 27 T cell receptor beta chains below, sequenced in a study of CD8 T cells in ankylosing spondylitis. Findings and limits, study-wide: Roughly 8 highly homologous variants made up a TCR beta motif, and this motif appeared characteristic of ankylosing spondylitis blood.

TCRdb analysed the 5' RACE reads with MiXCR anew, one entry per CDR3 protein. Found here are approximately 520,000 distinct CDR3 sequences, approximately 5% of them singletons; the top ten hold roughly 3.3%. These receptors have no identified antigens. The sequenced material came from blood, either unsorted or a sorted T cell fraction (not recorded which). Every receptor here comes from a male donor with ankylosing spondylitis.

At least ten counts were recorded for this clonotype. The gene calls are TRBV4-2 and TRBJ2-1; 10 bases are shared with TRBD2. The junction had 5 bases not matched to a gene; V was cut back by 0 bases and J by 9 bases. The germline V gene encodes CDR1 LGHNA and CDR2 YNFKEQ. CDR3 size: 15 residues. The CDR3 reads CASSQDPAGGGEQFF. In DNA, the CDR3 is TGTGCCAGCAGCCAAGATCCAGCGGGAGGGGGTGAGCAGTTCTTC.

At least ten counts were recorded for this clonotype. V usage is TRBV5-1 and J usage is TRBJ2-1, with D maybe TRBD1 (6 bases). Germline CDR1 reads SGHRS; CDR2 reads YFSETQ. Trimming took off 0 bases at V and 3 bases at J, with 16 bases between the two ends. This CDR3 has 17 amino acids. The CDR3 protein is CASSLEAQGYLYNEQFF. The CDR3 DNA reads as TGCGCCAGCAGCTTGGAAGCACAGGGCTACCTCTACAATGAGCAGTTCTTC.

Many counts were recorded for this clonotype. The rearrangement uses TRBV20-1 and TRBJ2-3; 11 bases line up with TRBD2. V lost 3 bases and J lost 2; bases outside the gene matches: 22. This CDR3 has 21 residues. Germline loops: CDR1 DFQATT, CDR2 SNEGSKA (reference sequence). The CDR3 loop reads CSASPQPSGSGRAVSTDTQYF. For the CDR3, the DNA is TGCAGTGCTAGTCCTCAACCCTCTGGTAGCGGGAGGGCCGTCTCCACAGATACGCAGTATTTT.

This clonotype was recorded many times. The V call is TRBV4-3, the J call TRBJ2-1; 8 nucleotides align to TRBD2. CDR1 is LGHNA, CDR2 YSLEER, per germline. This CDR3 has 13 residues. The J segment lost 15 bases and the V segment lost 4 bases, leaving 11 bases of the junction unmatched. In nucleotides, the CDR3 is TGCGCCAGCAGCCTCTGGCCAGCGGGAGAAGTGTTCTTC. It yields the protein CASSLWPAGEVFF.

This clonotype occurred a few times. The chain combines TRBV7-2 with TRBJ2-3; TRBD2 matches 8 bases. The CDR3 has 17 residues. Germline CDR1 reads SGHTA; CDR2 reads FQGNSA. With V trimmed by 1 base and J by 1 base, 7 bases remained unmatched. The CDR3 loop is CASSLVAGGGGTDTQYF. The CDR3 region has the DNA TGTGCCAGCAGCTTAGTGGCCGGGGGGGGGGGCACAGATACGCAGTATTTT. The full variable domain, completed using reference TRBV7-2 and TRBJ2-3, is GAGVSQSPSNKVTEKGKDVELRCDPISGHTALYWYRQSLGQGLEFLIYFQGNSAPDKSGLPSDRFSAERTGGSVSTLTIQRTQQEDSAVYLCASSLVAGGGGTDTQYFGPGTRLTVL.

The table lists this clonotype with many counts. The chain couples TRBV4-1 to TRBJ1-2; possible D gene TRBD1, 5 bases. This CDR3 is built from 14 residues. Germline lookup yields CDR1 MGHRA and CDR2 YSYEKL. Trimming stripped 1 base from V and 4 bases from J, with 10 bases between. The CDR3 sequence: CASSQGSGGYGYTF. The CDR3 nucleotides are TGCGCCAGCAGCCAAGGTTCGGGGGGCTATGGCTACACCTTC.

This clonotype was observed at least ten times. J is TRBJ1-5 and V is TRBV5-6; D possibly corresponds to TRBD1 (6 bases). V lost 4 bases, J lost 7 bases, and 15 bases lay in between. This CDR3 comprises 14 residues. Germline V CDR1 and CDR2: SGHDT, YYEEEE. CDR3 loop: CASSPQGTNQPQHF. CDR3 DNA: TGTGCCAGCAGCCCTCAGGGGACCAACCAGCCCCAGCATTTT.

The V gene is TRBV2, the J gene TRBJ1-5; 7 bases map to TRBD1. Germline V gene data show CDR1 as SNHLY and CDR2 as FYNNEI. This CDR3 is built from 14 residues. V lost 3 bases to trimming and J lost 9 bases; unmatched junction nucleotides: 8. CDR3 loop: CASSELTGAGPQHF. CDR3 DNA: TGTGCCAGCAGTGAGTTAACAGGGGCCGGGCCCCAGCATTTT. Full variable domain (remainder filled in from reference TRBV2 and TRBJ1-5): EPEVTQTPSHQVTQMGQEVILRCVPISNHLYFYWYRQILGQKVEFLVSFYNNEISEKSEIFDDQFSVERPDGSNFTLKIRSTKLEDSAMYFCASSELTGAGPQHFGDGTRLSIL.

There are many counts of this clonotype. The chain uses TRBV20-1 and TRBJ2-1; D remains unclear. V lost 3 bases and J lost 7, with 7 bases in between. In germline, CDR1 is DFQATT, CDR2 SNEGSKA (reference sequence). The CDR3 has 11 amino acids. CDR3 DNA: TGCAGTGCTAGGCTACTGAATGAGCAGTTCTTC. Encoded protein: CSARLLNEQFF.

This clonotype has just a few counts. This chain connects TRBV7-2 to TRBJ2-5, with D unresolved. Trimming shortened V by 1 base and J by 7 bases, and 10 bases separated the two germline ends. The CDR3 totals 13 residues. The germline V gene encodes CDR1 SGHTA and CDR2 FQGNSA. The CDR3 here is CASSLDSALTQYF. The CDR3 coding sequence is TGTGCCAGCAGCTTAGATTCCGCCTTGACCCAGTACTTC.

This clonotype was seen repeatedly, ten times or more. The chain joins TRBV29-1 to TRBJ2-5, with TRBD2 matching 7 bases. V was pared by 7 bases and J by 4 bases, with 3 bases of the junction left unmatched. The V gene's germline CDR1 is SQVTM and CDR2 ANQGSEA. The CDR3 spans 11 residues. The DNA of the CDR3 is TGCAGCGCCCAGCGGGGAGAGACCCAGTACTTC. Amino acid sequence: CSAQRGETQYF. The full variable domain, in which reference TRBV29-1 and TRBJ2-5 provide the parts outside the CDR3, is SAVISQKPSRDICQRGTSLTIQCQVDSQVTMMFWYRQQPGQSLTLIATANQGSEATYESGFVIDKFPISRPNLTFSTLTVSNMSPEDSSIYLCSAQRGETQYFGPGTRLLVL.

This clonotype occurred many times. The V and J genes are TRBV7-2 and TRBJ2-2; possibly TRBD1 for D (5 bases). The CDR3 covers 15 residues. Germline V gives CDR1 SGHTA, CDR2 FQGNSA. V gave up 3 bases and J gave up 4 bases, with 12 bases separating them. The CDR3 sequence: CASSFEYRSTGELFF. Here the CDR3 DNA reads TGTGCCAGCAGCTTTGAATACAGGTCCACCGGGGAGCTGTTTTTT.

The table lists this clonotype with many counts. The rearrangement links TRBV20-1 to TRBJ2-1, with D perhaps matching TRBD2 (6 bases). Per germline, CDR1 DFQATT and CDR2 SNEGSKA (reference sequence). Trimming cost V 6 bases and J 5 bases, with 23 bases left between them. The CDR3 length is 16 residues. For the CDR3, the DNA is TGCAGTGCCCAATCTAGTGGGAGCGGGCCTAACAATGAGCAGTTCTTC. Its translation: CSAQSSGSGPNNEQFF.

This clonotype occurred a few times. The rearrangement links TRBV12-5 to TRBJ2-1, with D possibly TRBD2 on 6 matching bases. The V gene's germline CDR1 is LGHNT and CDR2 FRNRAP. The CDR3 totals 16 residues. V gave up 0 bases and J gave up 5 bases, with 14 bases separating them. The CDR3 region is CASGLVGGRIHNEQFF. The CDR3 nucleotides read TGTGCTAGTGGTTTGGTTGGGGGGAGAATCCACAATGAGCAGTTCTTC.

This clonotype was recorded many times. The chain has TRBV29-1 and TRBJ2-1; D uncertain. The CDR3 has 11 amino acids. CDR1 and CDR2 from the germline V gene are SQVTM and ANQGSEA. V dropped 0 bases and J dropped 7 bases, with 4 bases sitting between them. The CDR3 reads CSVEDLNEQFF. Here the CDR3 DNA reads TGCAGCGTTGAAGATCTTAATGAGCAGTTCTTC.

This clonotype was counted at least ten times. The gene calls are TRBV27 and TRBJ2-7; 9 nucleotides line up with TRBD1. Germline CDR1 reads MNHEY; CDR2 reads SMNVEV (reference sequence). The CDR3 covers 14 residues. V shed 5 bases and J 3 bases; nucleotides not matched to a gene: 5. In DNA form, the CDR3 reads TGTGCCAGCAGTCACAGGGGGCGCCTCTACGAGCAGTACTTC. Translation: CASSHRGRLYEQYF.

Comments on this clonotype: A much larger clone lies a single base off, so this may be a read error. The rearrangement uses TRBV10-3 and TRBJ1-1; weak D call: TRBD1 (5 bases). The germline gives CDR1 ENHRY, CDR2 SYGVKD. This CDR3 region has 13 residues. The CDR3 region is CTIRQGLNTEAFF. The CDR3, as DNA: TGTACCATCAGGCAGGGTCTGAACACTGAAGCTTTCTTT.

This clonotype was seen at least ten times. The chain links TRBV20-1 to TRBJ1-1, with TRBD1 as a possible D gene (5 bases). Trimming left V 6 bases short and J 9 bases short, with 26 bases between. In germline, CDR1 is DFQATT, CDR2 SNEGSKA (reference sequence). This CDR3 region has 15 residues. This chain's CDR3 is CSARGVAHFISKAFF. The CDR3 nucleotides are TGCAGTGCACGAGGGGTCGCTCATTTTATCTCTAAAGCTTTCTTT.

This clonotype was detected only a few times. The chain recombines TRBV4-2 with TRBJ2-2; D is perhaps TRBD2 (6 bases). The ends were cut back, 0 bases at V and 3 bases at J, with 8 bases in the middle. Germline loops: CDR1 LGHNA, CDR2 YNFKEQ. The CDR3 loop spans 15 amino acids. Here the CDR3 reads CASSQEASDTGELFF. The CDR3 DNA is TGTGCCAGCAGCCAAGAAGCTAGCGACACCGGGGAGCTGTTTTTT.

This clonotype was seen a few times. The rearrangement joins TRBV29-1 to TRBJ2-7; 9 positions agree with TRBD1. Trimming at V came to 6 bases and at J to 7 bases, leaving 13 bases not matched to a gene. CDR3 length equals 14 residues. Germline-derived CDR1 and CDR2 are SQVTM and ANQGSEA. The CDR3 DNA is TGCAGCGTATCCCGGGACAGGGACTCCTCTGAGCAGTACTTC. Its protein is CSVSRDRDSSEQYF.

Many counts were recorded for this clonotype. The chain employs TRBV7-2 and TRBJ2-1; 8 bases agree with TRBD1. Germline lookup yields CDR1 SGHTA and CDR2 FQGNSA. The J segment lost 5 bases and the V segment lost 3 bases, leaving 9 bases of the junction unmatched. The CDR3 runs 16 residues. The chain's CDR3 is CASSFRDRPLHNEQFF. The CDR3 region has the DNA TGTGCCAGCAGCTTCCGGGACAGGCCTTTACACAATGAGCAGTTCTTC.

This clonotype came up many times. The CDR3 is CSARQALPPLDEQYF. Here the CDR3 DNA reads TGCAGCGCTCGGCAGGCACTTCCCCCGTTAGACGAGCAGTACTTC. J is TRBJ2-7 and V is TRBV29-1; D uncertain. Germline V gives CDR1 SQVTM, CDR2 ANQGSEA. The CDR3 length is 15 residues. The ends were cut back, 7 bases at V and 5 bases at J, with 24 bases in the middle.

Notes on this clonotype: Being one base from a much bigger clone, this may be a read error. J is TRBJ1-4 and V is TRBV2; no clear D. CDR1 and CDR2 from the germline V gene are SNHLY and FYNNEI. The V end was cut by 4 bases, the J end by 0 bases, with 12 bases between. This CDR3 is built from 16 residues. The CDR3 loop reads CASSGGGVATNEKLFF. DNA of the CDR3: TGTGCCAGCAGTGGCGGCGGCGTTGCAACTAATGAAAAACTGTTTTTT.

This clonotype was recorded many times. This chain connects TRBV7-2 to TRBJ2-1; D remains unclear. Germline CDR1 and CDR2: SGHTA and FQGNSA. Trimming removed 5 bases from V and 0 bases from J, with 11 bases in between. The CDR3 covers 15 residues. The CDR3 DNA is TGTGCCAGCAGCCCACGTTCGGCCTCCTACAATGAGCAGTTCTTC. Its translation is CASSPRSASYNEQFF.

This clonotype has ten or more counts. This chain joins TRBV2 and TRBJ1-6; TRBD1 is a possible D gene (6 bases). The CDR3 totals 15 residues. Germline CDR1 is SNHLY and CDR2 is FYNNEI. V was cut by 7 bases and J by 2 bases, with 12 bases left in between. The CDR3 sequence: CASITGRAYNSPLHF. CDR3 DNA: TGTGCCAGCATTACAGGGAGGGCCTATAATTCACCCCTCCACTTT.

This clonotype was picked up many times. The CDR3 spells CASSNATTGSNTDTQYF. The CDR3 DNA follows: TGTGCCAGCAGCAATGCAACTACAGGGTCGAACACAGATACGCAGTATTTT. This chain joins TRBV21-1 and TRBJ2-3; the listed D gene, TRBD1, was not tested against the DNA. TRBV21-1 has pseudogene status. This CDR3 is built from 17 residues.

This clonotype occurred many times. The CDR3 is CASSPSLGQGNRPNYGYTF. CDR3 coding DNA: TGTGCCAGCAGCCCGTCCCTGGGACAGGGAAACCGTCCTAACTATGGCTACACCTTC. This rearrangement joins TRBV7-8 to TRBJ1-2, with TRBD1 identical over 9 bases. V gave up 5 bases and J gave up 0 bases; unmatched junction bases: 16. Germline V lookup: CDR1 SGHVS, CDR2 FQNEAQ. The CDR3 is 19 residues long. Filled out from reference TRBV7-8 and TRBJ1-2, the complete variable domain reads GAGVSQSPRYKVAKRGQDVALRCDPISGHVSLFWYQQALGQGPEFLTYFQNEAQLDKSGLPSDRFFAERPEGSVSTLKIQRTQQEDSAVYLCASSPSLGQGNRPNYGYTFGSGTRLTVV.